The sequence of this TCR beta chain was determined in a study of spatial heterogeneity in lung cancer. This clonotype is large by share. Its antigen is not identified. This beta chain lies outside the target of a library built for alpha chains; its clone size means little. Stated time point: sample taken at primary tumor resection. The donor population consisted of over 55 patients with untreated, early-stage non-small cell lung cancer. Study conclusions and caveats: Tracking of tumor mutation counts was seen in expanded intratumoral alpha and beta TCR counts.

With 4 bases clipped from V and 8 bases from J, the junction kept 5 bases outside the gene matches. The CDR3 has 13 residues. Per the germline V gene, CDR1 is SGDLS and CDR2 is YYNGEE. In TCRdb, the 5' RACE reads were re-called with MiXCR into one record per CDR3 protein. The repertoire has about 1,500 distinct CDR3 sequences, approximately 9.8% of them found once; the top ten carry 35% to 45%. The sequencing used lung tumor tissue, collected at surgery. This TCR derives from a female donor with early-stage non-small cell lung cancer. This chain connects TRBV9 to TRBJ1-4; TRBD1 matches 7 bases. The CDR3 protein is CASSNDRDEKLFF. DNA for the CDR3: TGTGCCAGCAGCAACGACAGGGACGAAAAACTGTTTTTT.